This T cell receptor (beta chain) is from a study of control samples from healthy donors and cancer patients. The CDR3 consists of 14 residues. Germline CDR1 MGHRA, CDR2 YSYEKL. V gave up 2 bases and J gave up 7 bases, with 12 bases separating them. Sequencing was performed with immunoSEQ multiplex PCR; in TCRdb, only in-frame clones are kept and a portion is missing. The sample has roughly 94,000 clones; roughly 83% are singletons. The sequence was collected from a man aged 65 to 85 with lung cancer. J is TRBJ1-5 and V is TRBV4-1; D may be TRBD1 (5 bases). Sequences were obtained from PBMCs. The CDR3 DNA reads as TGCGCCAGCAGCCAAAGGGGAAATGAACAGCCCCAGCATTTT. This encodes CASSQRGNEQPQHF.